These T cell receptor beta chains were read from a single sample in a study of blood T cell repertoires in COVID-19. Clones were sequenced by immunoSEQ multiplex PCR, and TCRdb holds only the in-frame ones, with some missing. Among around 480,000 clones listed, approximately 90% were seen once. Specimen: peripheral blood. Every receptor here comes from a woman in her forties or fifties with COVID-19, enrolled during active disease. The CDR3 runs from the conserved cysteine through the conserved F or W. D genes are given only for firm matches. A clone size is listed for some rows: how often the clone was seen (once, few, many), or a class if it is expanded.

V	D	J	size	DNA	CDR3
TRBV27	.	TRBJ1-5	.	TGTGCCAGCACGGGGGATAATAGCAATCAGCCCCAGCATTTT	CASTGDNSNQPQHF
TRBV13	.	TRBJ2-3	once	TGTGCCAGCAGCTTAGTTCTTGGTCGAGGGACAGATACGCAGTATTTT	CASSLVLGRGTDTQYF
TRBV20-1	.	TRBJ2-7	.	TGCAGTGCTAGTACCTTAACAGGGTGGCAGTACTTC	CSASTLTGWQYF
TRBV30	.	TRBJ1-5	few	TGTGCCTGGAGTTTGGGCACCAATCAGCCCCAGCATTTT	CAWSLGTNQPQHF
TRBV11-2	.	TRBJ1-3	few	TGTGCCAGCAGCTGGGCCTTGCCTGGAAACACCATATATTTT	CASSWALPGNTIYF
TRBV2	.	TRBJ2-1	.	TGTGCCAGCAGTGTACGGGGAGCGGCCTACAATGAGCAGTTCTTC	CASSVRGAAYNEQFF
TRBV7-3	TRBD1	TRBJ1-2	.	TGTGCCAGCAGCAGCAACAGGGGAGGAGGCTACACCTTC	CASSSNRGGGYTF
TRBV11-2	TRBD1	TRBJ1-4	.	TGTGCCAGCAGCATTGGGACAGGGGGCCTCGAAAAACTGTTTTTT	CASSIGTGGLEKLFF
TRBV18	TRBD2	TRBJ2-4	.	TGTGCCAGCTCACTGGGGACCGGGACTAGCGGGGGCCTAGCCAAAAACATTCAGTACTTC	CASSLGTGTSGGLAKNIQYF
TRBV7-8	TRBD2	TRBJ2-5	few	TGTGCCAGCAGCAGATTAGCGGGGGGAGAGACCCAGTACTTC	CASSRLAGGETQYF
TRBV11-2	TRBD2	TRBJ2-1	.	TGTGCCAGCAGCGGCCCAACGGGACTAGTGTTCGATGAGCAGTTCTTC	CASSGPTGLVFDEQFF
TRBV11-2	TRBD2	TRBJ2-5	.	TGTGCCAGCAGCTTAGATACATCGGGACTAGTCCGGCAAGAGACCCAGTACTTC	CASSLDTSGLVRQETQYF
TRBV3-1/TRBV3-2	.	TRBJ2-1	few	TGTGCCAGCAGCTCTCGAGGGGGGGCCGGCTACAATGAGCAGTTCTTC	CASSSRGGAGYNEQFF
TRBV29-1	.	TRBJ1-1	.	TGCAGCGTTTTGGACTACACTGAAGCTTTCTTT	CSVLDYTEAFF
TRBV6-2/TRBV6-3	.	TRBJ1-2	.	TGTGCCAGCAGCACACGGGATCGAGCTAACTATGGCTACACCTTC	CASSTRDRANYGYTF
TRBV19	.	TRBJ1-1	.	TGTGCCAGTAGTACCGAGCTAACGACAGGGAACACTGAAGCTTTCTTT	CASSTELTTGNTEAFF
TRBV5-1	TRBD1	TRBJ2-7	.	TGCGCCAGCAGCAGGTGGACAGGGGGAAACGAGCAGTACTTC	CASSRWTGGNEQYF
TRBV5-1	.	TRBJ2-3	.	TGCGCCAGCAGCGCGACAGGGAGGGATACGCAGTATTTT	CASSATGRDTQYF
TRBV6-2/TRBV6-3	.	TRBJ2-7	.	TGTGCCAGCAGTCCCGCCTACGAGCAGTACTTC	CASSPAYEQYF
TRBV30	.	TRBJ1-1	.	TGTGCCTGGAGAAAGCTTTCTAACACTGAAGCTTTCTTT	CAWRKLSNTEAFF
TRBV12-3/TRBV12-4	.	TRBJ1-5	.	TGTGCCAGCAGTTTCGGCGGGGGTCAGCCCCAGCATTTT	CASSFGGGQPQHF
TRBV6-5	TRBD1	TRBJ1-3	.	TGTGCCAGCCATCTCCCCAGGGGGCAAGGAAACACCATATATTTT	CASHLPRGQGNTIYF
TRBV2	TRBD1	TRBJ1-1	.	TGTGCCAGCAGGCCGACAGGGGGGAACACTGAAGCTTTCTTT	CASRPTGGNTEAFF
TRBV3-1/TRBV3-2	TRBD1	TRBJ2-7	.	TGTGCCAGCAGCCCTTCGACAGGGTACGAGCAGTACTTC	CASSPSTGYEQYF
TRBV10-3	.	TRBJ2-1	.	TGTGCCATCAGTGTTCGGTCAGGGAGGAGTGAGCAGTTCTTC	CAISVRSGRSEQFF
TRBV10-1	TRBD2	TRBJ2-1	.	TGCGCCAGCAGTGGCCCCACTAGCGGGGGCCCCCCAAGGCATTACAATGAGCAGTTCTTC	CASSGPTSGGPPRHYNEQFF
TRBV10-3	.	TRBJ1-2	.	TGTGCCATCAGATCTCAGACAGTTGCTAACTATGGCTACACCTTC	CAIRSQTVANYGYTF
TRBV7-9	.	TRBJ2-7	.	TGTGCCAGCAGCACCGAGGAGGGCCTCTCCTACGAGCAGTACTTC	CASSTEEGLSYEQYF
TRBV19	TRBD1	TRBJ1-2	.	TGTGCCAGTAATTATAATACAGGGGATGGCTACACCTTC	CASNYNTGDGYTF
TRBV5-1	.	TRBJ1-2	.	TGCGCCAGCAGCTTGGTCACAGGGAACTATGGCTACACCTTC	CASSLVTGNYGYTF
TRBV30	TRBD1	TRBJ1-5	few	TGTGCCTGGAGTATGACAGGGGGCAATCAGCCCCAGCATTTT	CAWSMTGGNQPQHF
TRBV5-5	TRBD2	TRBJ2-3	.	TGTGCCAGCAGCCGCCGGGGGGGGCCCCCAGATACGCAGTATTTT	CASSRRGGPPDTQYF
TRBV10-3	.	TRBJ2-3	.	TGTGCCATCAGGTTTGGTATTGAGGCAGATACGCAGTATTTT	CAIRFGIEADTQYF
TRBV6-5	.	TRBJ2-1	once	TGTGCCAGCGGACGGGGGACCGGTGAGCAGTTCTTC	CASGRGTGEQFF
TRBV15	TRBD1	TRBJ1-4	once	TGTGCCACCAGCAGAGTATTCGGACAGGGGAATGAAAAACTGTTTTTT	CATSRVFGQGNEKLFF
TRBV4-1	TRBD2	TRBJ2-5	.	TGCGCCAGCAGCCAAGATGGCCTCCGCGGGGGGGAGACCCAGTACTTC	CASSQDGLRGGETQYF
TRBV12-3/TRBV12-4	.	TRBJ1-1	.	TGTGCCAGCTACCGGGCGGGCAACACTGAAGCTTTCTTT	CASYRAGNTEAFF
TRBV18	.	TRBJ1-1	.	TGTGCCAGCTCACCACGGACACGAGGGAACACTGAAGCTTTCTTT	CASSPRTRGNTEAFF
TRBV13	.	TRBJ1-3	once	TGTGCCAGCAGCCTCTTGTCGGACTCTACTGGAAACACCATATATTTT	CASSLLSDSTGNTIYF
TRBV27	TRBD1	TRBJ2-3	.	TGTGCCAGCAGTTTGGGGCAGGGGGCGAGGGATACGCAGTATTTT	CASSLGQGARDTQYF
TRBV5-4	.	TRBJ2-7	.	TGTGCCAGCCGCACAGGCGGCTCCTACGAGCAGTACTTC	CASRTGGSYEQYF
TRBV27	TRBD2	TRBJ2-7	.	TGTGCCAGCTCCCGACTAGCGGGGGGCCAGGGGGACGAGCAGTACTTC	CASSRLAGGQGDEQYF
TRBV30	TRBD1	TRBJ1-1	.	TGTGCCTGGAGTGCGAATCTACAGGGGCGCACTGAAGCTTTCTTT	CAWSANLQGRTEAFF
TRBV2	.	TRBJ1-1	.	TGTGCCAGCAGTGAGGAGGGGTTTGGAGCTTTCTTT	CASSEEGFGAFF
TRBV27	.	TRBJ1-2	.	TGTGCCAGCAACATGCCTGGCTACACCTTC	CASNMPGYTF
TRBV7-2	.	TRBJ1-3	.	TGTGCCAGCAGCTTAGAATCTGGCGGAAACACCATATATTTT	CASSLESGGNTIYF
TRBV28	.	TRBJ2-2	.	TGTGCCAGCAGTTCCCCACGGGAAAACCCTACCAGGGAGCTGTTTTTT	CASSSPRENPTRELFF
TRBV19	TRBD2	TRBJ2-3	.	TGTGCCAGTAGTATCAGGTGGGAGACTAGCGGAACAGATACGCAGTATTTT	CASSIRWETSGTDTQYF
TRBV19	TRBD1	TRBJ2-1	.	TGTGCCAGTAGGGCCGACAGGGGGCCTGAGCAGTTCTTC	CASRADRGPEQFF
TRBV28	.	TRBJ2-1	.	TGTGCCAGCAGTTTATGGGGATTAGAGGGCTACAATGAGCAGTTCTTC	CASSLWGLEGYNEQFF
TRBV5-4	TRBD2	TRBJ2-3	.	TGTGCCAGCAGCCCATACCACGGGACTAGCGGGGGTCGAGGCACAGATACGCAGTATTTT	CASSPYHGTSGGRGTDTQYF
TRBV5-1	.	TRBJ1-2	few	TGCGCCAGCAGCTCGGACATGTATGGCTACACCTTC	CASSSDMYGYTF
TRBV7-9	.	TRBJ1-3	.	TGTGCCAGCAGCTTAGGGGAGAACACCATATATTTT	CASSLGENTIYF
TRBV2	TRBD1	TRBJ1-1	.	TGTGCCAGCACTGCGGTGGGACAGGGGTTTGCTGAAGCTTTCTTT	CASTAVGQGFAEAFF
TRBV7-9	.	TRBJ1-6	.	TGTGCCAGCAGCTTAAGCCACCCAAGCTCCTATAATTCACCCCTCCACTTT	CASSLSHPSSYNSPLHF
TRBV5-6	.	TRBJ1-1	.	TGTGCCAGCAGCGCGGGACGGCGTGAAGCTTTCTTT	CASSAGRREAFF
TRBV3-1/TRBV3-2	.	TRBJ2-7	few	TGTGCCAGCAGCCAATACAGCTTCTACGAGCAGTACTTC	CASSQYSFYEQYF